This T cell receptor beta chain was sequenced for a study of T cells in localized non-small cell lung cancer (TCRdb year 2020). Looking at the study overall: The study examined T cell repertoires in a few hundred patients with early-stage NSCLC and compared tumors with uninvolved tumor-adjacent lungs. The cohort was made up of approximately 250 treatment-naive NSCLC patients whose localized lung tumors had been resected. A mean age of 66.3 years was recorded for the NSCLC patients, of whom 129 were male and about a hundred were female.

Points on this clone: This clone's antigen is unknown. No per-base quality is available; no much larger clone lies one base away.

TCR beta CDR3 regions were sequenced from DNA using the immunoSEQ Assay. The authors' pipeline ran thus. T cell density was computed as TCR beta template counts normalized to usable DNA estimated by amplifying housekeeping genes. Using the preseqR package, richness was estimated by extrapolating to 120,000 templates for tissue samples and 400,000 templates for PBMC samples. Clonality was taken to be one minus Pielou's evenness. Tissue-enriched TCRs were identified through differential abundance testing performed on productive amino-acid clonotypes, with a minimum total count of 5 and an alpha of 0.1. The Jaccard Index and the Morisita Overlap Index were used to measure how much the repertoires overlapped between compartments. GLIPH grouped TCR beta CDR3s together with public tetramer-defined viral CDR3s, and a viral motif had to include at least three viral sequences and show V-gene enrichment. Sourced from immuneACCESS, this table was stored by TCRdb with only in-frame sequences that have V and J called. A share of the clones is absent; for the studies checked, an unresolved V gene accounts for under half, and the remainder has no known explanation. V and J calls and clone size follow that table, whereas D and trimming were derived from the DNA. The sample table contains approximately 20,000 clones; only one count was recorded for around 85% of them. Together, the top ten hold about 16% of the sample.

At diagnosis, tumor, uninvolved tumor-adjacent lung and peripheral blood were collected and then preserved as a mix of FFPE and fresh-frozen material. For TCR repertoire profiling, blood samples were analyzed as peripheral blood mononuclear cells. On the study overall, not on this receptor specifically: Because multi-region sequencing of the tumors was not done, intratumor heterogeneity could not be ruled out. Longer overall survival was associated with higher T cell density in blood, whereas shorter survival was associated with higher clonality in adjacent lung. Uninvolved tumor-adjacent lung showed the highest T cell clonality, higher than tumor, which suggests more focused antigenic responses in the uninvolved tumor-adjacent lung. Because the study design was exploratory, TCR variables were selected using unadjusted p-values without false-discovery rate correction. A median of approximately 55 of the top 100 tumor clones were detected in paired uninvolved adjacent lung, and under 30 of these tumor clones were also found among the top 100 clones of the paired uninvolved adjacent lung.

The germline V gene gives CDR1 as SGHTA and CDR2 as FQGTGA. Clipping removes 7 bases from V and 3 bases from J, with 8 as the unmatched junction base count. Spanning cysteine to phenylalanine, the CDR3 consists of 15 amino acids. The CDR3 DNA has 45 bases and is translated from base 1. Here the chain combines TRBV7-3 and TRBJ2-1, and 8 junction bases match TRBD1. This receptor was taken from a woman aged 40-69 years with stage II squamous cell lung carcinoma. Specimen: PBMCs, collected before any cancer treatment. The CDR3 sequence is CASTGGTGHYNEQFF. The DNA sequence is TGTGCCAGCACAGGCGGGACAGGTCACTACAATGAGCAGTTCTTC.